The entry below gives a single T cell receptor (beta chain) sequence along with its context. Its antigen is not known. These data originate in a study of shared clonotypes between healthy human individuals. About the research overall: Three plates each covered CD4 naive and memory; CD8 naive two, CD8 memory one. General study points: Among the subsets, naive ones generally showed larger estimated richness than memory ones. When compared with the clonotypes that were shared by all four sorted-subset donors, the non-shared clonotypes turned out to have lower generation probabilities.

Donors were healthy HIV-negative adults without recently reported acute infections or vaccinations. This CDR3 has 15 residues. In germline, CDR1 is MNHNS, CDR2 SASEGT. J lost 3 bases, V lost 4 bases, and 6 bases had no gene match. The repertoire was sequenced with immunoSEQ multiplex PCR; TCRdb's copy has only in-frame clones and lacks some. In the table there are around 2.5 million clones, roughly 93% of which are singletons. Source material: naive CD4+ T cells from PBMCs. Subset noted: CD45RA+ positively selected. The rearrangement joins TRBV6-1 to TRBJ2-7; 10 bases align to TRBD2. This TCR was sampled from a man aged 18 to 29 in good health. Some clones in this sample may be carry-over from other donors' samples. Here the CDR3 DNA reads TGTGCCAGCAGTGCCGGACTAGCGGACTACTACGAGCAGTACTTC. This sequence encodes CASSAGLADYYEQYF.